This T cell receptor beta chain was recorded in a study of T cells in tumors after PD-1 blockade (dated by TCRdb to 2018 to 2020). About the investigation overall: Patients with prior checkpoint blockade, systemic immunosuppressant use, or recent radiotherapy or other anti-cancer therapy within 4 weeks were excluded. Ongoing daily vismodegib 150 mg was also given to a subset of patients during anti-PD-1 treatment. Patients were treated with either pembrolizumab 200 mg every 3 weeks or cemiplimab 350 mg every 2 weeks. RECIST version 1.1 was used to evaluate clinical response. On average, peripheral blood samples yielded fewer than 45,000 unique clonotypes and 100,000 or so TCR templates (range roughly 24,679-290,000). Using site-matched tumors from BCC or SCC patients sampled before and after anti-PD-1 therapy, the study carried out paired single-cell RNA and TCR sequencing. To compare clonotypes in blood versus tumor, bulk TCR sequencing was run on approximately 11 peripheral blood samples drawn from roughly 5 patients. Points the paper makes about the study in general: Where the novel T cell clones came from was not identified, and possible sources could include lymphoid organs or rare unexpanded clones inside the tumor or in the tumor periphery. About 42% of tumor TCR clonotypes were found in blood, and some novel exhausted tumor clones appeared in pre-treatment blood, suggesting peripheral recruitment.

Genomic DNA extracted from tumor biopsies or peripheral blood was used for bulk TCRbeta sequencing, with input ranging from roughly 616 ng to 6,004 ng. Every patient was a poor candidate for surgical resection and had histologically proven advanced or metastatic basal or squamous cell carcinoma. The basal cell carcinoma cohort comprised roughly twelve patients, of whom roughly 8 had bulk tumor TCR sequencing. The immunoSEQ platform was used for deep TCRbeta sequencing. The study's own analysis went as follows. Only productive rearrangements were exported from the immunoSEQ Analyzer for further analysis. Bulk TCRbeta clonotypes were assigned T cell phenotypes by matching to single-cell RNA+TCR-seq clones sharing the same TCRbeta sequence. Using bulk TCR sequencing data, clone enrichment in tumor was calculated by dividing a clone's tumor frequency by the same clone's PBMC frequency. GLIPH was used to group TCRs into specificity groups, clusters of distinct TCRs likely recognizing common antigens via shared CDR3 motifs. Here the immuneACCESS table is served through TCRdb, limited to in-frame sequences with V and J called. Missing clones are a known gap in these copies; in checked studies unresolved V genes cover under half, and the rest lacks a known reason. V, J and clone size derive from that table, while D and trimming were established from the DNA sequence. A total of around 50,000 clones appear in this sample, approximately 79% of them only once. Jointly, the top ten make up 8.7% of the sample.

In the case of this clone: This clone's antigen is unknown. The input lacks base qualities; no much larger clone sits a single base away.

The junction carries 23 bases between V and J, which are trimmed by 1 base and 4 bases respectively. From cysteine to phenylalanine, the CDR3 is 19 amino acids long. Of the read, only the CDR3 DNA is kept; its 57 bases are in frame from base 1. CDR1 and CDR2 were assigned from the germline V gene as SGHTA and FQGTGA. This receptor chain uses TRBV7-3 and TRBJ2-1; TRBD1 is a weak D gene call, 6 bases matching. The receptor was derived from a human donor with advanced basal cell or squamous cell carcinoma (not recorded which). The specimen comprised PBMCs, sampled before anti-PD-1 therapy. The CDR3 amino acid sequence is: CASSLKVLQPRRGYNEQFF. The nucleotide sequence is TGTGCCAGCAGCTTAAAGGTTTTGCAGCCCCGCAGGGGTTACAATGAGCAGTTCTTC.